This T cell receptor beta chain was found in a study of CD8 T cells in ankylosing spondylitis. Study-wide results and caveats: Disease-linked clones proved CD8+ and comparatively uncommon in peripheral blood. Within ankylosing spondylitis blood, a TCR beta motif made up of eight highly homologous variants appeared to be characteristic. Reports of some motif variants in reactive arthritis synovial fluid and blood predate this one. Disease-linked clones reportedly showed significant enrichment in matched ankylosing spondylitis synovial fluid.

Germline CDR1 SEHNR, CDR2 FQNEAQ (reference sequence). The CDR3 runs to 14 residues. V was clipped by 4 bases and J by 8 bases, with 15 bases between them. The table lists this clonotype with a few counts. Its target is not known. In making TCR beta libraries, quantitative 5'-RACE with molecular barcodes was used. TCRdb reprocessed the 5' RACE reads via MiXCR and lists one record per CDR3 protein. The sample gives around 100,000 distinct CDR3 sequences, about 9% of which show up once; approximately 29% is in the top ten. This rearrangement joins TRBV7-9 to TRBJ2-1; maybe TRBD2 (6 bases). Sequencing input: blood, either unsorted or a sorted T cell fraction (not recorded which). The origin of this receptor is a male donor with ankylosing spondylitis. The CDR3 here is CASSSRDFPYEQFF. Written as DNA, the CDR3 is TGTGCCAGCAGCTCAAGGGACTTCCCCTATGAGCAGTTCTTC. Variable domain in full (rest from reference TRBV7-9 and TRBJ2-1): DTGVSQNPRHKITKRGQNVTFRCDPISEHNRLYWYRQTLGQGPEFLTYFQNEAQLEKSRLLSDRFSAERPKGSFSTLEIQRTEQGDSAMYLCASSSRDFPYEQFFGPGTRLTVL.